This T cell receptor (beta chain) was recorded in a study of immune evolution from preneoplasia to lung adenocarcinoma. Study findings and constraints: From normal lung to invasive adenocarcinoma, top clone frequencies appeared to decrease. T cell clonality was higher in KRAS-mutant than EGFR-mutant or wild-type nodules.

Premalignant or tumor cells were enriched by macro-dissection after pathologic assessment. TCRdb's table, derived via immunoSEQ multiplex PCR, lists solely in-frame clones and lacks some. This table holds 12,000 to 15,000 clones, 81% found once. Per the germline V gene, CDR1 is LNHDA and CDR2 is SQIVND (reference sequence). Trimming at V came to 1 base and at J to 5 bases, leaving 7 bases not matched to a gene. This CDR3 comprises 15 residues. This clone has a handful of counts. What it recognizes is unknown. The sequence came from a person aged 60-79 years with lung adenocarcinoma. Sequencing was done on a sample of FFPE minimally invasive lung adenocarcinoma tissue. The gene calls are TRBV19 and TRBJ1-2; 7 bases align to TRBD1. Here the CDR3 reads CASSIVTGANYGYTF. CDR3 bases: TGTGCCAGTAGTATAGTTACAGGGGCGAATTATGGCTACACCTTC.